This T cell receptor beta chain was captured in a study of shared clonotypes between healthy human individuals. Turning to this clone: The antigen is not known.

Measured with immunoSEQ multiplex PCR; TCRdb has only the in-frame clones, and not every one. Among 2 million to 2.5 million clones, about 94% were seen once, and the ten largest hold roughly 0.13%. V was clipped by 3 bases and J by 4 bases, with 13 bases between them. Germline loops: CDR1 ENHRY, CDR2 SYGVKD. The length of the CDR3 is 14 residues. Overall study findings and caveats: Clonotype sharing among the donors was expected to vary with sequencing depth. Naive CD4 clonotypes overlapped across several donors at about 5%.

Memory CD4+ cells were the fraction left after CD45RA+ naive selection. The TCR was taken from a man aged 18 to 30 in good health. The specimen sequenced was naive CD4+ T cells sorted from blood. Subset: CD45RA+ positively selected. The rearrangement links TRBV10-3 to TRBJ2-7; D is perhaps TRBD1 (6 bases). CDR3 in DNA: TGTGCCATCAGTGATTCCGGGACACCTTACGAGCAGTACTTC. It is translated as CAISDSGTPYEQYF.